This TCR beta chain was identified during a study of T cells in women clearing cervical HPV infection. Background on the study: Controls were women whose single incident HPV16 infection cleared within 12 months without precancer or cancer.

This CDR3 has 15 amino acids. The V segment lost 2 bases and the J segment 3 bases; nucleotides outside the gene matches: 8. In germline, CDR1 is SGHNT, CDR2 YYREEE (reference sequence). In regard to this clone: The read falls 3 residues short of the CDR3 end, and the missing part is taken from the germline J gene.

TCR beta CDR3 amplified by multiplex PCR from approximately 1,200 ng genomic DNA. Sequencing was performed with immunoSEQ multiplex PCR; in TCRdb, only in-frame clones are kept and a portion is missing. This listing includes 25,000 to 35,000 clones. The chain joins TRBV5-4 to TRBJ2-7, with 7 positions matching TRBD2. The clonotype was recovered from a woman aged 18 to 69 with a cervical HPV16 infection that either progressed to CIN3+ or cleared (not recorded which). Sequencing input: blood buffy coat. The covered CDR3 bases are TGTGCCAGCAGCTTTGAAGGAGGACTAGTCTACGAG. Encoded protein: CASSFEGGLVYE. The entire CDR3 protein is CASSFEGGLVYEQYF.